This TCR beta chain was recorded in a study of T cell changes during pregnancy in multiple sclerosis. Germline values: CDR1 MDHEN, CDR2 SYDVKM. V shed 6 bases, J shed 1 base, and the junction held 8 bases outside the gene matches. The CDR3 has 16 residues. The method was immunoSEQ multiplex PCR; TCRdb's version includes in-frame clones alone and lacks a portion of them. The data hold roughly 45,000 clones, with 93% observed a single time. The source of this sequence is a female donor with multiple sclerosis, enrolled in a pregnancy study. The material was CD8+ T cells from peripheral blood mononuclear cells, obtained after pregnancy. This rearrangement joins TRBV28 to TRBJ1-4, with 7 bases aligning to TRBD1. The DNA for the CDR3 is TGTGCCAGCAGCAAGACAGGGAGGAGAACTAATGAAAAACTGTTTTTT. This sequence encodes CASSKTGRRTNEKLFF.